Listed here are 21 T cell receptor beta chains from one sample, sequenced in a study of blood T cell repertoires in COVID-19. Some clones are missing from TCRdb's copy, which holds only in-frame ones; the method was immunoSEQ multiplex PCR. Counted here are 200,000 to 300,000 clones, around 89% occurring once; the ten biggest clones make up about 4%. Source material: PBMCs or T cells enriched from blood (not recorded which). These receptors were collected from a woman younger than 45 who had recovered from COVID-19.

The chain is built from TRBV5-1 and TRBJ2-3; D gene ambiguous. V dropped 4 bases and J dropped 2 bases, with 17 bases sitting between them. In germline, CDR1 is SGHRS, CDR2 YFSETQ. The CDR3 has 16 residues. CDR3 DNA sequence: TGCGCCAGCAGCCCCCGAGGCATGCCCTCCACAGATACGCAGTATTTT. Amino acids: CASSPRGMPSTDTQYF. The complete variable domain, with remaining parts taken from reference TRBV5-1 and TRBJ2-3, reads KAGVTQTPRYLIKTRGQQVTLSCSPISGHRSVSWYQQTPGQGLQFLFEYFSETQRNKGNFPGRFSGRQFSNSRSEMNVSTLELGDSALYLCASSPRGMPSTDTQYFGPGTRLTVL.

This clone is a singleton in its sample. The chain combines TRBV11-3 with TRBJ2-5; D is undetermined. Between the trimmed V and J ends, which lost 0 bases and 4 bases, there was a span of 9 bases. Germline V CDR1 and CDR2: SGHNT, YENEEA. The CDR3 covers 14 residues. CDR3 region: CASSLDAATETQYF. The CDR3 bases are TGTGCCAGCAGCTTAGATGCGGCGACAGAGACCCAGTACTTC.

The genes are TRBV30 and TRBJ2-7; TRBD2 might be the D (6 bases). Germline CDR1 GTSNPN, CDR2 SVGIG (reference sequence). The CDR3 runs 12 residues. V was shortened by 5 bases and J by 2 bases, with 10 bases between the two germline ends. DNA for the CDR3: TGTGCCTGGGGGACTCTAACCTACGAGCAGTACTTC. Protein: CAWGTLTYEQYF.

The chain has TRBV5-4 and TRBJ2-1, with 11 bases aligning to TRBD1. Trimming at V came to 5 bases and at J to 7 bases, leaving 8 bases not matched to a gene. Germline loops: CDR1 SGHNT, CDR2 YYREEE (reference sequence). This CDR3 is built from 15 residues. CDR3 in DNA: TGTGCCAGCAGAAGGGACAGGGGGGGCGGGAATGAGCAGTTCTTC. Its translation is CASRRDRGGGNEQFF. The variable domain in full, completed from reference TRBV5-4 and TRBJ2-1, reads ETGVTQSPTHLIKTRGQQVTLRCSSQSGHNTVSWYQQALGQGPQFIFQYYREEENGRGNFPPRFSGLQFPNYSSELNVNALELDDSALYLCASRRDRGGGNEQFFGPGTRLTVL.

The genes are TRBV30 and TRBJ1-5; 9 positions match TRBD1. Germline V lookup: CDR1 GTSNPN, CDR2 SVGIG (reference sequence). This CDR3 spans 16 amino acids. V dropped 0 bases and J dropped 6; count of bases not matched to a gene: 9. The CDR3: CAWSVIGTGMGQPQHF. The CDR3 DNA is TGTGCCTGGAGTGTAATAGGGACAGGGATGGGTCAGCCCCAGCATTTT.

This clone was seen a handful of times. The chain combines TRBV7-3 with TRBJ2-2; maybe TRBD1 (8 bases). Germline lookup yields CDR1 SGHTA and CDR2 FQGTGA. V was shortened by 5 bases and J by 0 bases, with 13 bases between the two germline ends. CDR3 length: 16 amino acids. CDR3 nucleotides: TGTGCCAGCAGCCCTACAGGGGGGGCGAACACCGGGGAGCTGTTTTTT. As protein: CASSPTGGANTGELFF.

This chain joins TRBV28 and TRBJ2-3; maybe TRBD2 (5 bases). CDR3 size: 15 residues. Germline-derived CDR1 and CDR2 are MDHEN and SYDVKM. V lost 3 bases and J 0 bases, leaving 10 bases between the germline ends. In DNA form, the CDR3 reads TGTGCCAGCAGTTTCGCCAGGACTAGCACAGATACGCAGTATTTT. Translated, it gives CASSFARTSTDTQYF.

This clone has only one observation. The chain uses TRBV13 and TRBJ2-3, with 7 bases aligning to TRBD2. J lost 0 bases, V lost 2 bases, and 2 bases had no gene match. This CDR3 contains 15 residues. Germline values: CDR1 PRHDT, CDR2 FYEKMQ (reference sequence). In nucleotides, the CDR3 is TGTGCCAGCAGCTTATGGCGGGAGAGCACAGATACGCAGTATTTT. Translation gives CASSLWRESTDTQYF.

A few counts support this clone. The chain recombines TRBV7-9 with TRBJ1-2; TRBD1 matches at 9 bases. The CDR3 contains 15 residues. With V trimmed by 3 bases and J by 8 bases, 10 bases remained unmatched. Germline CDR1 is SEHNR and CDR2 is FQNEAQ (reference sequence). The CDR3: CASSLDRGGLYGYTF. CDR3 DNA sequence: TGTGCCAGCAGCTTGGACAGGGGAGGATTGTACGGCTACACCTTC.

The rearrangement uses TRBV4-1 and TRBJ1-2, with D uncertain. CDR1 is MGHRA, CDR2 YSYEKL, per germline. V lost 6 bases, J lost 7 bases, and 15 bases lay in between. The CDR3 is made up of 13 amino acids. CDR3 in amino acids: CASRGVTNRGYTF. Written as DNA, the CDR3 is TGCGCCAGCAGGGGTGTCACTAACCGTGGCTACACCTTC.

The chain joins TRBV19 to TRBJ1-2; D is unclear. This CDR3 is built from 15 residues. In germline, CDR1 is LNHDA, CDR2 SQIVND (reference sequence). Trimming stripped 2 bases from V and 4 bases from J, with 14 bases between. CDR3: CASSIQPGNFYGYTF. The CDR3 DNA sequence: TGTGCCAGTAGTATACAACCGGGGAACTTCTATGGCTACACCTTC.

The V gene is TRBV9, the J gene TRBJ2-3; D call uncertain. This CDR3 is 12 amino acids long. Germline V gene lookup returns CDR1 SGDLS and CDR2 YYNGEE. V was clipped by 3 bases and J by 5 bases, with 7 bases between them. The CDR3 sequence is CASSASGDTQYF. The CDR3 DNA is TGTGCCAGCAGCGCCTCAGGAGATACGCAGTATTTT.

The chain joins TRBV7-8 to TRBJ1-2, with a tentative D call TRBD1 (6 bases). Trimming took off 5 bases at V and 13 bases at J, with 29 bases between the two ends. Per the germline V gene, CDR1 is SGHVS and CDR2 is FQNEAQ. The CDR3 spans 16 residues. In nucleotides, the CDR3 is TGTGCCAGCAGCATGATCTCAGGGGTCACGGCGTTTTTCCGCACCTTC. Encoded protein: CASSMISGVTAFFRTF.

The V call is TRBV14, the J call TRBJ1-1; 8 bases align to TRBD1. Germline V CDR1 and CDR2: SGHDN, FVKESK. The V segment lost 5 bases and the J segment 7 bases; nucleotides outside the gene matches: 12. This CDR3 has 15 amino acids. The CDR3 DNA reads TGTGCCAGCAGCGGACGGACAGGGTGGTTAGGTGAAGCTTTCTTT. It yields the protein CASSGRTGWLGEAFF. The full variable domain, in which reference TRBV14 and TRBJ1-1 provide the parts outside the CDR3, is EAGVTQFPSHSVIEKGQTVTLRCDPISGHDNLYWYRRVMGKEIKFLLHFVKESKQDESGMPNNRFLAERTGGTYSTLKVQPAELEDSGVYFCASSGRTGWLGEAFFGQGTRLTVV.

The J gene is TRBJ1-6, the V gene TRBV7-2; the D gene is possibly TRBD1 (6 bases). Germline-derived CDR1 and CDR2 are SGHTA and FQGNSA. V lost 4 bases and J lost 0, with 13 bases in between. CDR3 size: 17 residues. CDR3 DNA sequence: TGTGCCAGCAGCTCTAGAGACAGGTTCTCCTATAATTCACCCCTCCACTTT. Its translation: CASSSRDRFSYNSPLHF.

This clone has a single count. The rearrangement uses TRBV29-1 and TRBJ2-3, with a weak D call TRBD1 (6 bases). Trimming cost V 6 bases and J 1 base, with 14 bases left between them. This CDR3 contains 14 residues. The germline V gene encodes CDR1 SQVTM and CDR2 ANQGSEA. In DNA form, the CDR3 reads TGCAGCGTGGGCCGGGACATAGGCACAGATACGCAGTATTTT. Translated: CSVGRDIGTDTQYF.

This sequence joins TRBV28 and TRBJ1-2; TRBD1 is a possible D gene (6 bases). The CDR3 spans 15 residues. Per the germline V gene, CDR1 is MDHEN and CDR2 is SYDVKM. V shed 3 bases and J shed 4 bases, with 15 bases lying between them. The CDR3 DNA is TGTGCCAGCAGTTTCCCCGGCAGGGGCGTCTATGGCTACACCTTC. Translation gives CASSFPGRGVYGYTF.

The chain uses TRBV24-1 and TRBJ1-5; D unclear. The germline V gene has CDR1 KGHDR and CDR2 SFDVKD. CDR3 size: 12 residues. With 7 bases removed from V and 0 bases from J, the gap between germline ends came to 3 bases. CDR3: CATSLSNQPQHF. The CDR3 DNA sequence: TGTGCCACCAGCCTTAGCAATCAGCCCCAGCATTTT.

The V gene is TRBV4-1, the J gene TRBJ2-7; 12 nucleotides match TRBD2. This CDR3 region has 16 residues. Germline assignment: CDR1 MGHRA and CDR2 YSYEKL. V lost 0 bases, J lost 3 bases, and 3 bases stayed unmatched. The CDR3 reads CASSQDGLAGNYEQYF. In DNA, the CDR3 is TGCGCCAGCAGCCAAGATGGACTAGCGGGGAACTACGAGCAGTACTTC.

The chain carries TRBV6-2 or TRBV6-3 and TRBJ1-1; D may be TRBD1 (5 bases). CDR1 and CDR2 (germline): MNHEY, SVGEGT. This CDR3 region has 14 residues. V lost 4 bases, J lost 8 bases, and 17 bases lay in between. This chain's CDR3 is CASSSFLRDSEAFF. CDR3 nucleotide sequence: TGTGCCAGCAGTTCCTTCCTCCGGGACTCCGAAGCTTTCTTT.

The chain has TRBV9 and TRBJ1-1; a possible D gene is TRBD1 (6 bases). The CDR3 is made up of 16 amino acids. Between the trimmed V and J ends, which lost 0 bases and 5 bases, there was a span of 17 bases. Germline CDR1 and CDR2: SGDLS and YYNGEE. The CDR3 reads CASSVGDHRDGTEAFF. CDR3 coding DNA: TGTGCCAGCAGCGTAGGGGACCACAGGGATGGGACTGAAGCTTTCTTT.